The present T cell receptor beta chain was sequenced within a study of blood T cells in healthy people across ages. The study, taken as a whole, reports: In long-lived donors, naive CD4+ cell counts and diversity exceeded those of aged donors. Unknown CMV status may confound age-related changes in expanded clones.

A sample-barcoded 5' primer and a J-beta primer mix were used in a second PCR of roughly 7 to 11 cycles. TCRdb reprocessed the 5' RACE reads with MiXCR, giving one entry per CDR3 protein. The sample carries 540,000 or so distinct CDR3 sequences, approximately 30% recorded once. On this clonotype itself: Its antigen is currently unknown.

Germline values: CDR1 SGHDN, CDR2 FVKESK. Trimming took 1 base from V and 4 from J, leaving 13 bases between them. The CDR3 spans 15 residues. PBMCs numbering at least 6.5 million were isolated per sample. The sample was blood. This TCR derives from a woman aged 70-85 years in good health. The genes are TRBV14 and TRBJ2-5; possibly TRBD1 or TRBD2 for D (5 bases each). CDR3 amino acids: CASSQAWGIRETQYF. CDR3 bases: TGTGCCAGCAGCCAAGCGTGGGGGATCCGAGAGACCCAGTACTTC.